This TCR beta chain was sequenced during a study of beta chain features in type 1 diabetes. Looking at the study overall: The samples had around 98 million sorted cells examined in all. The study's findings and limits: Shortening of TCRB CDR3s, moderate but significant, appeared in all four CD4+ subsets of Type 1 diabetes patients.

Via CD45RO/CCR7/CD25/CD127/CD95/CD27, cells of the CD4+ naive, central memory, regulatory and stem cell-like memory subsets were sorted. Each of the sorted populations had a purity greater than 95%. This clone was detected only a few times. Antigen: not known. Expressed TCRB transcripts were sequenced after all isolated RNA was converted to cDNA. TCRdb's copy holds only in-frame clones and misses some; the assay was immunoSEQ multiplex PCR. Among almost 350,000 clones listed, about 20% were seen once. Input material: naive CD4+ T cells from blood. This TCR was sampled from a woman younger than 30 in good health.

CDR3 protein: CASSALAGGTDTQYF. CDR3 DNA: TGTGCCAGCAGCGCGCTAGCGGGGGGGACAGATACGCAGTATTTT. The rearrangement links TRBV9 to TRBJ2-3, with TRBD2 matching 12 bases. This CDR3 region has 15 residues. The V gene's germline CDR1 is SGDLS and CDR2 YYNGEE. After removal of 3 bases from V and 3 bases from J, the junction contained 2 bases not matched to a gene.